The rows below give T cell receptor beta chains drawn from one sample of a study of beta chain features in type 1 diabetes. Some clones are missing from TCRdb's copy, which holds only in-frame ones; the method was immunoSEQ multiplex PCR. The table lists about 650,000 clones, 12% of them singletons. Sequencing input: naive CD4+ T cells from blood. These receptors were taken from a man aged 30-40 years with type 1 diabetes. Both conserved end residues are part of each CDR3.

v_gene	j_gene	CDR3aa
TRBV19	TRBJ2-1	CASSPYGQGLAGGNEQFF
TRBV7-2	TRBJ1-5	CASSTYYRTSEAQHF
TRBV23-1	TRBJ2-5	CASSQTPQGELAGETQYF
TRBV29-1	TRBJ1-2	CSGREGINYGYTF
TRBV18	TRBJ2-5	CASSPPALSRETQYF
TRBV29-1	TRBJ1-1	CSVGGHLNTEAFF
TRBV6-1	TRBJ2-7	CASRKGQAPYEQYF
TRBV18	TRBJ1-1	CASSPRTANTEAFF
TRBV9	TRBJ2-7	CASSVDSSSYEQYF
TRBV6-5	TRBJ2-3	CASSYSQATDTQYF
TRBV9	TRBJ2-5	CASSVRGAIQETQYF
TRBV19	TRBJ2-3	CASTRGTSGGDTQYF
TRBV11-2	TRBJ2-3	CASSLVSTDTQYF
TRBV9	TRBJ2-1	CASSVLAGGTYNEQFF
TRBV4-1	TRBJ1-2	CASSQVRGVGSYGYTF
TRBV7-2	TRBJ1-5	CASSSGRQPQHF
TRBV25-1	TRBJ2-5	CASSVFRGYQETQYF
TRBV19	TRBJ2-1	CASSTTLADYNEQFF
TRBV19	TRBJ2-2	CASSPQTGGGYTGELFF
TRBV7-6	TRBJ2-1	CASSGDWSSYNEQFF
TRBV12-5	TRBJ2-3	CASGLVLGTGADTQYF
TRBV5-6	TRBJ2-7	CASSLYYEQYF
TRBV11-2	TRBJ1-5	CASSPDGHRPQHF
TRBV6-5	TRBJ1-3	CASRRAPSGNTIYF
TRBV2	TRBJ1-3	CASSEALGVIRDTIYF
TRBV30	TRBJ2-6	CAWSGGLISSGANVLTF
TRBV9	TRBJ1-2	CASSAGQHNYGYTF
TRBV30	TRBJ2-2	CAWSVIWDPPTGELFF
TRBV19	TRBJ1-5	CASHQWGTVGNQPQHF
TRBV4-3	TRBJ1-4	CASSPPFGGPNEKLFF
TRBV27	TRBJ1-5	CASQGSNQPQHF
TRBV7-2	TRBJ2-5	CASSPQGGQETQYF
TRBV13	TRBJ2-7	CASSWKDRYEQYF